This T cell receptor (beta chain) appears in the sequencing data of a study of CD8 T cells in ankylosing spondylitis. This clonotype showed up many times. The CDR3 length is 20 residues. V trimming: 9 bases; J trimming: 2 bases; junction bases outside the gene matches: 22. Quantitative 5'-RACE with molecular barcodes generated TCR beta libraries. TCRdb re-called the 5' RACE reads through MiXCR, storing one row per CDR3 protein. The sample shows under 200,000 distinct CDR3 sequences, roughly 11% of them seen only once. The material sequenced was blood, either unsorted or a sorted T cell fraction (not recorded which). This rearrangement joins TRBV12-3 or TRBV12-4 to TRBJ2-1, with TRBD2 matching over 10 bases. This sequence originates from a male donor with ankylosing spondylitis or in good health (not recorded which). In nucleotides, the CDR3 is TGTGCCAGTCAGGACGGCGGGAGCGGGAGGGCCGAGCTTCCCTACAATGAGCAGTTCTTC. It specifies CASQDGGSGRAELPYNEQFF.